This T cell receptor beta chain is from a study of shared clonotypes between healthy human individuals. Donors, healthy HIV-negative adults, lacked recent acute infections or vaccinations. Germline V gene lookup returns CDR1 MDHEN and CDR2 SYDVKM. The CDR3 is made up of 11 amino acids. V was cut by 8 bases and J by 11 bases, with 15 bases left in between. The assay ran at deep level. Every subset had its genomic DNA shared out evenly among several immunoSEQ plates. Per the authors' pipeline: ImmunoSEQ sequences covered only the junction and lacked quality scores; filtering therefore differed. Profiled with immunoSEQ multiplex PCR; TCRdb holds only in-frame clones, not every one. V and J calls plus clone size are reproduced from that table; the DNA served to infer D and trimming. The table records around 980,000 clones, more than 75% of them present only once.

Sequenced sample: memory CD4+ T cells from PBMCs. Subset noted: CD45RA-negative fraction. This TCR was recovered from a man between 18 and 29 years old in good health. Some clones in this sample may be carry-over from other donors' samples. V and J are TRBV28 and TRBJ1-1, with D unclear. The CDR3 region is CASGGRVGAFF. CDR3 bases: TGTGCCAGCGGTGGAAGAGTAGGGGCTTTCTTT.